The clone carrying this T cell receptor beta chain was found many times. Its antigen is still unknown. Sample time point: healthy volunteer bleed at 6 weeks. Before extraction, the whole blood was not fractionated, and total RNA was taken from it. Attachment of unique molecular identifiers to individual cDNA molecules was performed in the library. TCRdb reanalysed the RACE reads using MiXCR and keeps one entry per CDR3 protein. The table includes tens of thousands of distinct CDR3 sequences, less than 5.5% detected once. The data derive from a study of human T cells and chemical hapten exposure. Whole-study results and caveats: TCRs exceeding a frequency of 1 in 1000 stayed unchanged under DPC sensitization.

The sequence derives from a human donor in good health. Some clones in this sample may be carry-over from other donors' samples. Specimen: whole blood.

The CDR3 loop is CASSPTRIPYEQYF. In DNA form, the CDR3 reads TGTGCCAGCAGTCCTACGAGAATCCCATACGAGCAGTACTTC. The rearrangement joins TRBV25-1 to TRBJ2-7; D is uncertain. Trimming left V 5 bases short and J 4 bases short, with 15 bases between. This CDR3 region has 14 residues. Germline V gene sequence: CDR1 MGHDK, CDR2 SYGVNS.